Listed below are T cell receptor beta chains from one sample, sequenced in a study of blood T cell repertoires in COVID-19. TCRdb's table, derived via immunoSEQ multiplex PCR, lists solely in-frame clones and lacks some. The sample includes about 220,000 clones, roughly 90% of them seen just once. Sequencing input: peripheral blood. The origin of the receptors is a man aged 35-49 years with active or convalescent COVID-19. CDR3s include the opening cysteine and the closing phenylalanine or tryptophan. The D gene is left open where the match is weak.

TRBV27	NA	TRBJ2-3	CASRFTSTDTQYF	TGTGCCAGCAGATTTACTAGCACAGATACGCAGTATTTT
TRBV5-1	NA	TRBJ1-2	CASSLDGGYGYTF	TGCGCCAGCAGCTTAGACGGGGGGTATGGCTACACCTTC
TRBV28	NA	TRBJ1-6	CASSSPGDNSPLHF	TGTGCCAGCAGTTCGCCGGGGGATAATTCACCCCTCCACTTT
TRBV5-1	NA	TRBJ2-1	CASSLEGGGEQFF	TGCGCCAGCAGCTTGGAAGGAGGTGGTGAGCAGTTCTTC
TRBV13	TRBD1	TRBJ1-1	CASSPGQGGGTEAFF	TGTGCCAGCAGTCCGGGACAGGGAGGGGGTACTGAAGCTTTCTTT
TRBV7-6	TRBD1	TRBJ2-1	CASSLSTHRGYYNEQFF	TGTGCCAGCAGCTTATCAACTCACAGGGGGTATTACAATGAGCAGTTCTTC
TRBV7-9	NA	TRBJ1-2	CASSSLQSGVGPFYGYTF	TGTGCCAGCAGCTCACTACAATCAGGGGTGGGTCCCTTCTATGGCTACACCTTC
TRBV27	TRBD1	TRBJ2-7	CASSPGQGYHEQYF	TGTGCCAGCAGTCCGGGACAGGGTTACCACGAGCAGTACTTC
TRBV28	TRBD1	TRBJ1-2	CASSPGTGFNYGYTF	TGTGCCAGCAGTCCCGGGACAGGATTTAACTATGGCTACACCTTC
TRBV27	NA	TRBJ1-3	CASSSRPSGNTIYF	TGTGCCAGCAGTTCGAGGCCGTCCGGAAACACCATATATTTT
TRBV19	NA	TRBJ2-7	CASSPWGGHLYEQYF	TGTGCCAGTAGTCCGTGGGGGGGACACCTCTACGAGCAGTACTTC
TRBV7-9	TRBD1	TRBJ1-1	CASSLGQGLTEAFF	TGTGCCAGCAGCTTAGGACAGGGGCTAACTGAAGCTTTCTTT
TRBV28	TRBD1	TRBJ2-7	CASSLPVQGAYEQYF	TGTGCCAGCAGTCTCCCTGTTCAGGGGGCCTACGAGCAGTACTTC
TRBV5-4	TRBD1	TRBJ2-7	CASSLGTGLGEQYF	TGTGCCAGCAGCTTAGGGACAGGGCTAGGAGAGCAGTACTTC
TRBV25-1	NA	TRBJ1-1	CASSGLQGLNTEAFF	TGTGCCAGCAGTGGACTGCAGGGATTGAACACTGAAGCTTTCTTT
TRBV2	NA	TRBJ1-1	CASSDPAGFMNTEAFF	TGTGCCAGCAGCGACCCCGCAGGGTTCATGAACACTGAAGCTTTCTTT
TRBV28	TRBD1	TRBJ1-2	CASSTGGGRGYGYTF	TGTGCCAGCAGCACAGGGGGAGGAAGAGGATATGGCTACACCTTC
TRBV30	NA	TRBJ1-5	CAWSRGGGGNQPQHF	TGTGCCTGGAGCCGAGGGGGGGGAGGCAATCAGCCCCAGCATTTT
TRBV5-8	NA	TRBJ2-6	CASSLGGKAANVLTF	TGTGCCAGCAGCTTGGGAGGGAAGGCTGCCAACGTCCTGACTTTC
TRBV27	NA	TRBJ2-7	CASSLGAQGYSYEQYF	TGTGCCAGCAGTTTAGGGGCCCAGGGGTACTCCTACGAGCAGTACTTC
TRBV6-5	TRBD1	TRBJ2-4	CASWDRAFQNIQYF	TGTGCCAGCTGGGACAGGGCCTTCCAAAACATTCAGTACTTC
TRBV18	NA	TRBJ1-6	CASSPRRPGTLHF	TGTGCCAGCTCACCAAGGCGGCCCGGGACCCTCCACTTT
TRBV19	TRBD1	TRBJ1-1	CACRQGGTEAFF	TGTGCCTGCCGACAGGGGGGCACTGAAGCTTTCTTT
TRBV3-1/TRBV3-2	NA	TRBJ2-3	CASSQGGVAYTDTQYF	TGTGCCAGCAGCCAAGGGGGGGTCGCATACACAGATACGCAGTATTTT
TRBV14	NA	TRBJ2-5	CASSQDRVAETQYF	TGTGCCAGCAGCCAAGATCGGGTCGCAGAGACCCAGTACTTC
TRBV7-6	TRBD1	TRBJ1-1	CASSPRDSPSEAFF	TGTGCCAGCAGCCCACGGGACAGCCCATCGGAAGCTTTCTTT